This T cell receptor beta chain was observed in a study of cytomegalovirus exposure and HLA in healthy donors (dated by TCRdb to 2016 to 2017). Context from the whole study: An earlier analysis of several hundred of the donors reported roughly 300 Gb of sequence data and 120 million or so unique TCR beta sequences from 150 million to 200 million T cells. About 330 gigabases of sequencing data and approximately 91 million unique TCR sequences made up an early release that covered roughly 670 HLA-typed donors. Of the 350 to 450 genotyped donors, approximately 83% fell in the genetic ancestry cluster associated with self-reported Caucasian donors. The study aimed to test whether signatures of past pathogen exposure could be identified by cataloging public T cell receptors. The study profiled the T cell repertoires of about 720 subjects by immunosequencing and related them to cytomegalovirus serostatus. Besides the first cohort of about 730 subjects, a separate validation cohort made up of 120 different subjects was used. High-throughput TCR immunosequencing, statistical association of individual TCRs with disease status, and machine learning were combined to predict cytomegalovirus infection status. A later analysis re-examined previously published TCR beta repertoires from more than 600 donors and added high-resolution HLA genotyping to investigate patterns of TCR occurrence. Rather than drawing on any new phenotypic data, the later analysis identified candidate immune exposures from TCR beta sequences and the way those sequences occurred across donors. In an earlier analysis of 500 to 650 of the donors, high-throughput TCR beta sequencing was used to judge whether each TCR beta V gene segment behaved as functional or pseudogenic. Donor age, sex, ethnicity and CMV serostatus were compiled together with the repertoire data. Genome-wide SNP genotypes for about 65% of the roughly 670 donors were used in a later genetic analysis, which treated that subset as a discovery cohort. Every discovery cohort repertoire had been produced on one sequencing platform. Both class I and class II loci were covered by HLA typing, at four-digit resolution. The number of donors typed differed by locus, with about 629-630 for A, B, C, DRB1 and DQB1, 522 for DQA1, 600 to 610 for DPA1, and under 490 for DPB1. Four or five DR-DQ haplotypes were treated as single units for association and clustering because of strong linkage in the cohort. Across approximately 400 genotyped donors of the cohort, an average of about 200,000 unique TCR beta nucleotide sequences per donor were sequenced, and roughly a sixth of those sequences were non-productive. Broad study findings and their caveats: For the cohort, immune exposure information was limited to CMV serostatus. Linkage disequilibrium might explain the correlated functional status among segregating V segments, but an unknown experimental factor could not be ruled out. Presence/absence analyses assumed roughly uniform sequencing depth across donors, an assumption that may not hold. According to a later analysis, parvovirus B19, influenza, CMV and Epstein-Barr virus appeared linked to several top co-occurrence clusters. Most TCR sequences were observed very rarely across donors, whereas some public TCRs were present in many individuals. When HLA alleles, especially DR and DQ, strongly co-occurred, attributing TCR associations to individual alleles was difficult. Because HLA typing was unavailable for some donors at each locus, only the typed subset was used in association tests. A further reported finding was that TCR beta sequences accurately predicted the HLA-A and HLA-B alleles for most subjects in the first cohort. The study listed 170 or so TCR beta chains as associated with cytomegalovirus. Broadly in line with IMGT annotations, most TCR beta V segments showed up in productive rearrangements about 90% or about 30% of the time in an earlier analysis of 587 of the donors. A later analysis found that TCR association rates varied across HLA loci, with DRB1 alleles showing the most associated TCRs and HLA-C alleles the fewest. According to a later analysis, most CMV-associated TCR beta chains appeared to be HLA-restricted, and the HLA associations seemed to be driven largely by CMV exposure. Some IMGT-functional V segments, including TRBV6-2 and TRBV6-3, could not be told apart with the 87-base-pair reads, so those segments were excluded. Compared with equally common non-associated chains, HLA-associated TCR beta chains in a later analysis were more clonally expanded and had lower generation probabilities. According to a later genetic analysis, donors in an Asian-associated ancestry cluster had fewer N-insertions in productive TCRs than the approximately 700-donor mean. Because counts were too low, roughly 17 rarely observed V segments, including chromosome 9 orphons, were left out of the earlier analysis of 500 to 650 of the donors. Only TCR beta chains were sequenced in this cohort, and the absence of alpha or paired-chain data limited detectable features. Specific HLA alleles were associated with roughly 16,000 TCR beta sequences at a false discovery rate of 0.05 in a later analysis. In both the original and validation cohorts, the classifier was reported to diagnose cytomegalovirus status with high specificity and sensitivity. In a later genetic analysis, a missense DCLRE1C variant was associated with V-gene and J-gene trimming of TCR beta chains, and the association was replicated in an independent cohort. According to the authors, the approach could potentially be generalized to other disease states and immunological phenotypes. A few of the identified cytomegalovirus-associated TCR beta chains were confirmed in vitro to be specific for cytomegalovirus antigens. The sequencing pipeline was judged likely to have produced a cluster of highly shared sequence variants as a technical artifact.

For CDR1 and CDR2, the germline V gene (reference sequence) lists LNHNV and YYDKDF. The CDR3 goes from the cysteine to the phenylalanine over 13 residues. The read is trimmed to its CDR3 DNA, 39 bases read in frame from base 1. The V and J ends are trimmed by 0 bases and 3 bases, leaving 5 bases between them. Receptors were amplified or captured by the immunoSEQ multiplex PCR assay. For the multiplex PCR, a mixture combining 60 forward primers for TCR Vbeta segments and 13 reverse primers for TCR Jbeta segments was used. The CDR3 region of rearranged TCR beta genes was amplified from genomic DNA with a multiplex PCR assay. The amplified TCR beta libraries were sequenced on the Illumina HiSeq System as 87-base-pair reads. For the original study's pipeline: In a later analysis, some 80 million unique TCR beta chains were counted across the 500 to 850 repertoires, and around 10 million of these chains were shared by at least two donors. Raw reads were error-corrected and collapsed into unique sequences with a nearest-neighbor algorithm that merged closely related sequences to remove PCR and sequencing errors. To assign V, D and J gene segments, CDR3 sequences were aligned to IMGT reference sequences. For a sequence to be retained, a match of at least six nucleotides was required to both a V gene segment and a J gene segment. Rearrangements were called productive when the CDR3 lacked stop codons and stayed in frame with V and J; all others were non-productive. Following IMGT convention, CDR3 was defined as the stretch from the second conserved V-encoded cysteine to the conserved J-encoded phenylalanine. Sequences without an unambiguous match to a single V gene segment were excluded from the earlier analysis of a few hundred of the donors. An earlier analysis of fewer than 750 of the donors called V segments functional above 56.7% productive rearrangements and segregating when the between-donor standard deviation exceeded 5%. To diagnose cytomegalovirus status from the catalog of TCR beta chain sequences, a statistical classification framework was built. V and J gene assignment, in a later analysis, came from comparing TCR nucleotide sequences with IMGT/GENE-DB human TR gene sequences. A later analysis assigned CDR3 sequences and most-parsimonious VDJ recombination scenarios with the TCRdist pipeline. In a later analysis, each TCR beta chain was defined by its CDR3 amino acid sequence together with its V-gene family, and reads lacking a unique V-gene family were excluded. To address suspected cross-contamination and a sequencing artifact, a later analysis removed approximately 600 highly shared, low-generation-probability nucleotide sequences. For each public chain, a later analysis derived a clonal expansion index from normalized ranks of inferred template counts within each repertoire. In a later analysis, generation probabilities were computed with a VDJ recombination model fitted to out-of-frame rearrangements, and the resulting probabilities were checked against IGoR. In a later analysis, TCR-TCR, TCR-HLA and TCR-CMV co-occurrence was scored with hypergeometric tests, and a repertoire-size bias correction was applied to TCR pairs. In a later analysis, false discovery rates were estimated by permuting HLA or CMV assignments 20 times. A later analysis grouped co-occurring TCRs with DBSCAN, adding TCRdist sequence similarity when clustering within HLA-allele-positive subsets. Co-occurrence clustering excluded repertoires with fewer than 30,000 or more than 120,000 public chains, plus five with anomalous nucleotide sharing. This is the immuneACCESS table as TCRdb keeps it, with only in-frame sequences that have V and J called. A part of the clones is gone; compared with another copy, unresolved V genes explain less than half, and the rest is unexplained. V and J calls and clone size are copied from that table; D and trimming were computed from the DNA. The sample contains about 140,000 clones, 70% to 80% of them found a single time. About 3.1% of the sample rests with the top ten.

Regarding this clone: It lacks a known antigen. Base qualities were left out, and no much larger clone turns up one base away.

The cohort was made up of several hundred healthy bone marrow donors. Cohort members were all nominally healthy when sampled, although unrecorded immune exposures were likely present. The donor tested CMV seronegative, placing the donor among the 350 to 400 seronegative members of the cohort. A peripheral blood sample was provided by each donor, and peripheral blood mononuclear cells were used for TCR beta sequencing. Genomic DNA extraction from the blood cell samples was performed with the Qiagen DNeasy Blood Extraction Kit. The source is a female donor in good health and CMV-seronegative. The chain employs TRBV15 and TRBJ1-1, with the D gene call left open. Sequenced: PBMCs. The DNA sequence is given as TGTGCCACCAGCAGAGAGAGGGACACTGAAGCTTTCTTT. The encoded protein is CATSRERDTEAFF.